The following is a TCR beta chain sequence with its context. The antigen is unknown. The record originates from a study of T-cell memory formation after mild COVID-19. Overall study: Each donor largely had its own TCR clusters. General study findings and limits: Specificity for SARS-CoV-2 was not confirmed among the second-wave clones peaking on day 37. Shrinking CD4+ clones were chiefly CM and EM; CD8+ ones were chiefly EMRA.

The CDR3 contains 18 residues. Trimming cost V 5 bases and J 3 bases; bases outside gene matches: 16. In germline, CDR1 is SGHVS, CDR2 FQNEAQ. Constant-segment primers and 5'RACE yielded cDNA libraries for TCR alpha and TCR beta, each carrying sample barcodes and UMIs. TCRdb re-derived calls from the 5' RACE reads in MiXCR, one entry per CDR3 protein. Of roughly 250,000 distinct CDR3 sequences in the sample, 16% are singletons; the top ten hold around 3.8%. The sequence was obtained from a young man who had mild COVID-19 (a few samples of this study predate the infection). Cell type and time point are not known. The genes are TRBV7-8 and TRBJ2-3, with 8 bases matching TRBD2. The specimen was PBMCs or a T cell subset sorted from them (not recorded which). CDR3 in DNA: TGTGCCAGCAGCCCCGCCGGGGGGGCCCGTAGAAGGACAGATACGCAGTATTTT. The encoded protein is CASSPAGGARRRTDTQYF.